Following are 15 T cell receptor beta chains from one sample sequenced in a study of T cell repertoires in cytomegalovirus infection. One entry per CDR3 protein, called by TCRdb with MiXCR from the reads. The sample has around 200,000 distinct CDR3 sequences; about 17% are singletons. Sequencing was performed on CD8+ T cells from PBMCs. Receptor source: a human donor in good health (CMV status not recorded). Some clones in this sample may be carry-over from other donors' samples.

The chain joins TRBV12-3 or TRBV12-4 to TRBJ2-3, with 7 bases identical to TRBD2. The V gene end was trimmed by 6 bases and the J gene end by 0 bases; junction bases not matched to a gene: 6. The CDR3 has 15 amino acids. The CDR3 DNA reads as TGTGCCAGCAGGTTTCTAGCGGCTAGCACAGATACGCAGTATTTT. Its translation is CASRFLAASTDTQYF.

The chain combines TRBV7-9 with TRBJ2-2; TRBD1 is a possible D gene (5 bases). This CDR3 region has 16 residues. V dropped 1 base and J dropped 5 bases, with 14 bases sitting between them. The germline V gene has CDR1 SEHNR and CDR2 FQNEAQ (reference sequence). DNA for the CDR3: TGTGCCAGCAGCTTAGTGAGCCAGGGTGGAACCGGGGAGCTGTTTTTT. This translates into CASSLVSQGGTGELFF.

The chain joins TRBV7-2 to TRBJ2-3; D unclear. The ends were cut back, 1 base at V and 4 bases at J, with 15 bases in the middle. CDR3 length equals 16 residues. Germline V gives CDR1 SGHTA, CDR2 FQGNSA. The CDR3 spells CASSLDASLFSDTQYF. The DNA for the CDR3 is TGTGCCAGCAGCTTAGACGCTAGTCTGTTCTCAGATACGCAGTATTTT.

In DNA, the CDR3 is TGCAGTGCTAGAGATTGGAAAGGGAAGAACTATGGCTACACCTTC. It yields the protein CSARDWKGKNYGYTF. The genes are TRBV20-1 and TRBJ1-2; D uncertain. This CDR3 contains 15 residues. Trimming took 0 bases from V and 2 from J, leaving 13 bases between them. The germline CDR1 and CDR2 sequences are DFQATT and SNEGSKA (reference sequence).

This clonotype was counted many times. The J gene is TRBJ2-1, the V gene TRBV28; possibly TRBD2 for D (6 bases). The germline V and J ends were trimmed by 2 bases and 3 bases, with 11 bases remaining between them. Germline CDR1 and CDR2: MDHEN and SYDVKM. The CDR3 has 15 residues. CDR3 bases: TGTGCCAGCAGTTTAATAAGGGGAGGCTACAATGAGCAGTTCTTC. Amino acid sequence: CASSLIRGGYNEQFF.

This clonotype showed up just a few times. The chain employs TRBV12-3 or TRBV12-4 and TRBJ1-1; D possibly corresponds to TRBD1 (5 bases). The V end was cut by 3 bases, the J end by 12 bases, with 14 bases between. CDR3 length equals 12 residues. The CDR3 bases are TGTGCCAGCAGTTTTCCCGCCGCAGGGCCTTTCTTT. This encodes CASSFPAAGPFF.

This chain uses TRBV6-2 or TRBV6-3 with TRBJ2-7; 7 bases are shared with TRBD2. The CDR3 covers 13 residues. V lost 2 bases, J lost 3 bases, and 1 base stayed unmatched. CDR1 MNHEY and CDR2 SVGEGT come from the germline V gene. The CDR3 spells CASSYGGDYEQYF. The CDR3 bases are TGTGCCAGCAGTTACGGGGGGGACTACGAGCAGTACTTC.

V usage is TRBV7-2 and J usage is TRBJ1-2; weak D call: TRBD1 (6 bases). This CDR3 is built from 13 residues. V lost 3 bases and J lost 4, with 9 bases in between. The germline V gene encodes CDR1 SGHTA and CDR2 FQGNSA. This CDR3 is CASSFGGLYGYTF. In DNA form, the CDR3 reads TGTGCCAGCAGCTTTGGGGGGCTCTATGGCTACACCTTC.

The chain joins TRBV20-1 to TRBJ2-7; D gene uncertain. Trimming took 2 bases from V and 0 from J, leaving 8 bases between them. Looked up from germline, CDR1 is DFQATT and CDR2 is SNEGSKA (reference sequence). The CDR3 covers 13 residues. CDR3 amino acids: CSARPPDSYEQYF. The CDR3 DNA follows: TGCAGTGCTAGACCCCCAGACTCCTACGAGCAGTACTTC.

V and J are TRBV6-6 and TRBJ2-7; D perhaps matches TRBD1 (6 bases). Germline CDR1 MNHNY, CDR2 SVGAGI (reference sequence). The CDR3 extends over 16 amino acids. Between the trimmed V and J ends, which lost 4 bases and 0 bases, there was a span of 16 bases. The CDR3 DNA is TGTGCCAGCAGTTCACGAGGGGGTGAGGACTCCTACGAGCAGTACTTC. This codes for CASSSRGGEDSYEQYF.

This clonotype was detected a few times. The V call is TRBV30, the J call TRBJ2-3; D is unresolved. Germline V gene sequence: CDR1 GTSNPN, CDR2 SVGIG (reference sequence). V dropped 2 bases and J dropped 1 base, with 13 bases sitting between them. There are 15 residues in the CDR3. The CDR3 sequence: CAWSLISACTDTQYF. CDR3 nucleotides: TGTGCCTGGAGTTTAATAAGCGCTTGCACAGATACGCAGTATTTT.

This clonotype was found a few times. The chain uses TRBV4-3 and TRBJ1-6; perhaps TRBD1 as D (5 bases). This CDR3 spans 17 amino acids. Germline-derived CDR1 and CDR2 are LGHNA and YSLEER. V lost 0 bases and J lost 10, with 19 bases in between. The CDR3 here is CASSQDIYGQGWSPLHF. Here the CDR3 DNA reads TGCGCCAGCAGCCAAGATATTTATGGTCAGGGATGGTCACCCCTCCACTTT.

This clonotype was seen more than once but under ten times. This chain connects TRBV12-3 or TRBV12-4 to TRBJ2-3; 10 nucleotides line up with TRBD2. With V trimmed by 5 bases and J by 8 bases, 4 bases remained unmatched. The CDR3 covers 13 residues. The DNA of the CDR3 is TGTGCCAGCAGTAGCGGGGGGGCGGGTACGCAGTATTTT. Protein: CASSSGGAGTQYF.

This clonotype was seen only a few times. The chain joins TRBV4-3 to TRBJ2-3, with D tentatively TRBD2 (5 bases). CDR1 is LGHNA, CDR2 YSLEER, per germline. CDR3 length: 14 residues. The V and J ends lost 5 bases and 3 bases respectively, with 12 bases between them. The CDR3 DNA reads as TGCGCCAGCAGCTTTCGGTCGGGAACAGATACGCAGTATTTT. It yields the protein CASSFRSGTDTQYF.

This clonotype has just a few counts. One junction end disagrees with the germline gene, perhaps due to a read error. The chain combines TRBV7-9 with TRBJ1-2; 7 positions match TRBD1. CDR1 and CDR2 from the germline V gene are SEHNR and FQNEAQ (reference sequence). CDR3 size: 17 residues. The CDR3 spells CARSLAYRDTQGDGYTF. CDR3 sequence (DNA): TGTGCCCGCAGCTTGGCCTACAGGGACACCCAGGGGGATGGCTACACCTTC.